Each of the 9 T cell receptor beta chains below was sequenced from the same sample in a study of tumor and adjacent non-tumor tissue in lung cancer. TCRbeta libraries were built with three rounds of nested PCR, modified from ARM-PCR. TCRdb re-called the multiplex PCR reads with MiXCR, one entry per CDR3 protein. The sample includes around 120,000 distinct CDR3 sequences, about 66% of them seen just once. RNA was extracted from bulk tissue without any cell sorting. The sequencing input was lung tumor tissue. These TCRs come from a man under 40 with non-small cell lung cancer.

This clonotype was seen a handful of times. A single base separates this from a much larger clone, so it may be a read error. The chain carries TRBV6-2 or TRBV6-3 and TRBJ2-7; D gene uncertain. Germline V gene sequence: CDR1 MNHEY, CDR2 SVGEGT. This CDR3 comprises 14 residues. The CDR3 nucleotides read TGTGCCAACAGTTACGGAGCCGCGTCCTACGAGCAGTACTTC. Translated, it gives CANSYGAASYEQYF.

As for this clonotype: The conserved phenylalanine or tryptophan normally closing the CDR3 is absent here, so this likely arose from a read error. Because the CDR3's place on the DNA is in doubt, the DNA is left out and the CDR3 is given as listed by TCRdb. This chain links TRBV11-2 with TRBJ1-2. Germline V CDR1 and CDR2: SGHAT, FQNNGV. Inclusive of both ends, the CDR3 amounts to 13 amino acids. CDR3 in amino acids: CASSLDRRESCAS.

This clonotype was seen ten or more times. J is TRBJ1-5 and V is TRBV6-2 or TRBV6-3, with D possibly TRBD1 on 6 matching bases. Germline CDR1 and CDR2: MNHEY and SVGEGT. The CDR3 loop spans 14 amino acids. The V gene lost 2 bases and the J gene lost 5 bases, with 10 bases spanning the gap. The CDR3 DNA follows: TGTGCCAGCAGTTACGCAGGGGAGTATCAGCCCCAGCATTTT. Its translation is CASSYAGEYQPQHF.

Remarks on this clonotype: A read error is possible here, since a much larger clone lies one base away. V is TRBV6-5 and J is TRBJ2-1; tentatively, D is TRBD2 (5 bases). CDR1 is MNHEY and CDR2 is SVGAGI in the germline V gene. The CDR3 length is 13 residues. V was cut by 8 bases and J by 9 bases, with 17 bases left in between. The CDR3 loop is CASCSQRPSEQFF. In DNA, the CDR3 is TGTGCCAGCTGTTCGCAGCGGCCCAGTGAGCAGTTCTTC.

The V call is TRBV12-3 or TRBV12-4, the J call TRBJ2-7, with 11 bases that match TRBD1. The CDR3 is 16 amino acids. V gave up 8 bases and J gave up 7 bases; unmatched junction bases: 16. The CDR3 loop reads CASGWTGGGLAQEQYF. The CDR3 coding sequence is TGTGCCAGCGGGTGGACAGGGGGCGGTCTGGCTCAAGAGCAGTACTTC.

This rearrangement joins TRBV4-1 to TRBJ1-1; 8 positions match TRBD1. CDR3 length equals 16 residues. V dropped 3 bases and J dropped 0; count of bases not matched to a gene: 6. Germline-derived CDR1 and CDR2 are MGHRA and YSYEKL. CDR3 in DNA: TGCGCCAGCAGCCATAGGACAGGGTCTATGAACACTGAAGCTTTCTTT. Translating it yields CASSHRTGSMNTEAFF.

Regarding this clonotype: Being one base from a much bigger clone, this may be a read error. This rearrangement joins TRBV6-1 to TRBJ1-5; D not certain. The better agreement between TRBJ2-3 and the DNA end casts doubt on the J call. CDR3 size: 12 residues. Germline values: CDR1 MNHNS, CDR2 SASEGT. The CDR3 bases are TGTGCCAGCAGTGAACGGCCCAAACCCCAGTATTTT. It translates to CASSERPKPQYF.

This clonotype turned up a few times. The chain joins TRBV13 to TRBJ2-5; no definite D call. Trimming shortened V by 5 bases and J by 5 bases, and 9 bases separated the two germline ends. The germline gives CDR1 PRHDT, CDR2 FYEKMQ (reference sequence). This CDR3 is built from 12 residues. The CDR3 is CASSPDRETQYF. CDR3 in DNA: TGTGCCAGCAGCCCTGATAGGGAGACCCAGTACTTC.

Comment on this clonotype: This could be a read error, since a much larger clone is one nucleotide away. The chain employs TRBV6-2 or TRBV6-3 and TRBJ2-5; 10 nucleotides line up with TRBD2. This CDR3 comprises 14 residues. Germline loops: CDR1 MNHEY, CDR2 SVGEGT. The DNA for the CDR3 is TGTGTCACCTTCCGAGCGGGGGGGCAAGAGACCCAGTACTTC. It specifies CVTFRAGGQETQYF.